What follows describes a single TCR beta chain. This clonotype was found a few times. The specificity of this receptor is unknown. No much larger clone exists at a distance of one base, and base qualities are not known. This specimen comes from a study of tumor-infiltrating lymphocytes in oesophageal squamous cell carcinoma (TCRdb year 2016). The receptor library was made with PCR. Sequencing relied on an Illumina HiSeq 2000. TCRdb ran its own pipeline on the public reads, namely fastp trimming at Q25 and MiXCR clone calling, and kept in-frame beta chains. Rows merge per CDR3 protein into single entries with the most common DNA and genes. Here the sample has under 20,000 distinct CDR3 sequences; approximately 50% occur a single time. The ten largest clonotypes hold around a quarter of the sample. Taken from cysteine to phenylalanine, the CDR3 has 14 residues. The entry retains the CDR3 DNA only, 42 bases that are in frame from base 1. Trimming accounts for 5 bases at V and 4 bases at J, while the number of junction bases matched to no gene is 3. The germline V gene (reference sequence) supplies CDR1 SEHNR and CDR2 FQNEAQ.

This clonotype originated in a male donor with esophageal squamous cell carcinoma. Sequenced input: esophageal tumor tissue. The chain links TRBV7-9 with TRBJ2-4, with TRBD1 matching 9 junction bases. The nucleotides are TGTGCCAGCAGCCTGGACAGGGGAAAAAACATTCAGTACTTC. Its protein reads: CASSLDRGKNIQYF.